These 3 T cell receptor beta chains were sequenced from one sample in a study of CD8+ T cells in alopecia areata. Reverse transcription of extracted RNA yielded cDNA, which provided the sequencing template. Sequenced by immunoSEQ multiplex PCR; TCRdb stores in-frame clones only, minus some. The top ten hold 45% to 60% of the sample, which has 60,000 to 65,000 clones, roughly two fifths seen once. The specimen was NKG2D-low CD8+ T cells sorted from blood. The origin of the receptors is a human donor with alopecia areata.

CDR3 in DNA: TGTGCCTGGAAGGCTAACTACAATGAGCAGTTCTTC. Translation: CAWKANYNEQFF. The chain couples TRBV30 to TRBJ2-1, with D unclear. The CDR3 spans 12 residues. In germline, CDR1 is GTSNPN, CDR2 SVGIG (reference sequence). The ends were cut back, 4 bases at V and 3 bases at J, with 7 bases in the middle.

This sequence joins TRBV7-8 and TRBJ2-4; D may be TRBD2 (5 bases). The CDR3 covers 15 residues. The V end was cut by 0 bases, the J end by 8 bases, with 14 bases between. Germline CDR1 SGHVS, CDR2 FQNEAQ. The DNA of the CDR3 is TGTGCCAGCAGCTTAGCGGAGGCACTGGTACACATTCAGTACTTC. Translation gives CASSLAEALVHIQYF.

This clone has more than one count but fewer than ten. The chain couples TRBV29-1 to TRBJ2-7; no clear D gene. The CDR3 extends over 12 amino acids. Trimming cost V 0 bases and J 3 bases, with 6 bases left between them. Germline-derived CDR1 and CDR2 are SQVTM and ANQGSEA. CDR3 sequence: CSVEDRFYEQYF. CDR3 bases: TGCAGCGTTGAAGACAGGTTCTACGAGCAGTACTTC.